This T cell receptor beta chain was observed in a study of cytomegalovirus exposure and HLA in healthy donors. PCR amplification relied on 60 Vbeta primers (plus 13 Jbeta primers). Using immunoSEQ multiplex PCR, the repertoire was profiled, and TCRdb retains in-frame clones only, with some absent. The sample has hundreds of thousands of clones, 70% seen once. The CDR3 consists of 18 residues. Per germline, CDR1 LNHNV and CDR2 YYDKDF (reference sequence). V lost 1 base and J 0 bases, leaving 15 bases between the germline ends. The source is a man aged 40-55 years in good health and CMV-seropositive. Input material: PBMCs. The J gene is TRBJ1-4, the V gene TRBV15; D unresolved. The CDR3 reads CATSRARREVATNEKLFF. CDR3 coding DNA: TGTGCCACCAGCAGAGCCCGGCGGGAAGTTGCAACTAATGAAAAACTGTTTTTT.